This TCR beta chain was recovered during a study of shared T cell receptors in the human thymus listed by TCRdb under 2021. For context, the study as a whole: The study examined how self-reactive, shared T-cell receptor alpha chains are generated in the human thymus.

With regard to this clone: The clone's antigen remains unknown. No much larger clone exists at a distance of one base, and base qualities are not known.

Library generation was performed with the immunoSEQ multiplex PCR assay. As stored in TCRdb, this immuneACCESS dataset retains in-frame rearrangements with V and J assigned. A fraction of the clones does not appear; measured against another copy, unresolved V genes explain less than half of the discrepancy, and the remainder lacks a known reason. Recorded for this sample are approximately 730,000 clones; 70% to 90% of them occurred a single time. Roughly 0.01% of the sample comes from the top ten. V is reduced by 0 bases and J by 4 bases, leaving a spacing of 21 bases between them. The germline V gene (reference sequence) provides CDR1 LNHDA and CDR2 SQIVND. The CDR3 holds 18 amino acids from the cysteine to the phenylalanine. The entry retains the CDR3 DNA only, 54 bases that are in frame from base 1. Separately, the same data were catalogued under a study of human thymus T cells. That second publication adds: Donors were immunologically healthy infants undergoing open corrective cardiac surgery for congenital heart defects in Finland. Thymus tissue was collected as surgical resects that were removed during corrective cardiac surgery. Usage of V and J gene segments appeared to be biased in both the thymic and the peripheral blood repertoires. According to the related research, thymic TCR repertoires were highly overlapping among unrelated individuals. The study characterized TCR alpha and beta repertoires from eight infant thymus samples and a few related peripheral blood samples. Donor ages ranging from about 6 to 250 days were recorded, and 5 or 6 male and a couple of female infants were included in the cohort. Thymocytes were mechanically released from the tissue and were stored as pellets of about 9.5-33 million cells at -70 degrees C. Genomic DNA was extracted from frozen cell pellets with a QIAsymphony instrument. Using the immunoSEQ multiplex PCR assay, the TCRB and TCRAD loci were amplified from a standardized quantity of quality-controlled genomic DNA. Amplicons spanned the V(D)J region at a length sufficient to cover the CDR3 and identify V and J genes. Through the commercial immunoSEQ service, the amplicons were sequenced on an Illumina platform. Corrections for primer bias and sequencing errors followed previously described methods, while TCRAD and TCRB definitions were based on the IMGT database. immunoSEQ Analyzer 3.0 and VDJTools were used for repertoire analysis, which covered basic statistics, V/J segment usage, diversity estimates, rarefaction and pairwise overlap. To estimate diversity, the Chao1, ChaoE, Efron-Thisted, Shannon and inverse Simpson indices were applied, and diversity was also estimated on datasets down-sampled to the smallest sample. Repertoire overlap used strict matching of CDR3 nucleotide sequence, V gene and J gene, with Jaccard-based multidimensional scaling clustering. On average, thymus samples gave 750,000 to 1,000,000 unique TCRB clonotypes, whereas blood samples gave about 92,000.

In this chain, TRBV19 is recombined with TRBJ1-1; the D gene is not confidently resolved. Input material: thymocytes. The receptor's source is a girl less than two years old with a congenital heart defect. Donor details come from another sample of the same person, matched by shared clones. The CDR3 has the sequence CASSIDLRISSMSTEAFF. The DNA reads as follows: TGTGCCAGTAGTATAGATCTGCGCATTTCTTCCATGAGCACTGAAGCTTTCTTT.